This paragraph covers one T cell receptor beta chain sequence. Its antigen is not yet known. Per-base qualities were not stored, and no clone one base away is much larger. The source of the sample is a study of T cell clonotyping in hematopoietic cell transplantation (dated by TCRdb to the early 2020s). At the level of the whole study: In the study, 135 blood samples were gathered from roughly 35 consecutive transplant recipients and their related donors. Patient recruitment ran from 2015 to early 2017, and follow-up continued until late 2020 or death. Overall study outcomes, separate from this receptor: A decrease in recipient TCR diversity was observed after transplant, and a progressive increase in pathologically expanded clonotypes was seen from day 30 to day 180. Just a small fraction of recipient repertoires overlapped with donor repertoires, and more than 95% appeared de novo at the given depth. Inverse Simpson Index values from donors and from recipients before transplant predicted broader TCR repertoire diversity after transplant. The sample size was limited, and CD4 and CD8 repertoire contributions could not be separated because cells were not sorted.

The time point label corresponds to: 100 days after allo-HCT. Blood from recipients was drawn about 28 days before transplant and again at days 30, 100 and 180 after transplant. Nuclei Lysis Solution was used to extract genomic DNA from fresh or cryopreserved unfractionated peripheral blood mononuclear cells. At the junction V is shortened by 6 bases and J by 2 bases, with 19 bases in between. CDR1 and CDR2, looked up from the germline V gene, are SGDLS and YYNGEE. Measured from the cysteine to the phenylalanine, the CDR3 is 16 residues long. The sequence is cut down to CDR3 DNA, 48 bases in frame from base 1. The immunoSEQ assay, a bias-controlled multiplex PCR using V- and J-specific primers, was used to amplify TCR beta CDR3 regions from genomic DNA. A proprietary barcode and Illumina adapter sequences were added to the CDR3 amplicons in a second PCR step. An Illumina MiSeq instrument was used for sequencing of the CDR3 libraries. From the authors' description of their analysis: Export and quality control were performed with immunoSEQ Analyzer 3.0, and downstream analyses were performed with R Bioconductor and Immunarch. Repertoire metrics were calculated using only productive rearrangements within the normalized downsampled data set. In the normalized cohort, a clonotype counted as pathologically expanded if the clonotype was larger than 5 templates. The Inverse Simpson Index was used to measure repertoire diversity. CMV-specificity analyses were carried out on the non-normalized data set to capture all clonotypes. TCRdb mirrors the immuneACCESS table, restricted to in-frame sequences. Some clones are absent from its copies; in checked studies, under half trace to an unresolved V gene, and the reason for the others is unknown. V and J calls and clone size are those listed in that table; D and trimming were worked out from the DNA. This sample lists 9,500 to 13,000 clones; roughly 89% were detected once. The top ten clonotypes cover about 16% of the sample.

The sample was PBMCs, taken 100 days after allogeneic stem cell transplant. This chain joins TRBV9 to TRBJ2-3; a tentative D match to TRBD2 spans 6 bases. The source of this sequence is a female patient in her 60s who had an allogeneic stem cell transplant from an unrelated donor, so the T cells may come from the graft donor. Some clones in this sample may be carry-over from other donors' samples. The nucleotide sequence is TGTGCCAGCAACTTCAACCGGGACTCTGCCACAGATACGCAGTATTTT. Its translation is CASNFNRDSATDTQYF.